This T cell receptor (beta chain) was profiled in a study of shared clonotypes between healthy human individuals. The table lists this clone with a count of one. Other DNA variants within this sample encode the same CDR3. Germline CDR1 reads SGHRS; CDR2 reads YFSETQ. V was shortened by 0 bases and J by 0 bases, with 9 bases between the two germline ends. CDR3 length: 15 residues. Clones were sequenced by immunoSEQ multiplex PCR, and TCRdb holds only the in-frame ones, with some missing. The sample has 2 million to 2.5 million clones, around 95% seen once. The chain carries TRBV5-1 and TRBJ1-1; D is possibly TRBD1 (5 bases). The origin of this receptor is a man aged 18 to 29 in good health. Material for sequencing was naive CD4+ T cells sorted from blood. Subset indicated: CD45RA+ positively selected. The CDR3 protein is CASSLAGTLNTEAFF. CDR3 nucleotides: TGCGCCAGCAGCTTGGCAGGGACTTTGAACACTGAAGCTTTCTTT.